These T cell receptor beta chains were read from a single sample in a study of post-analysis software for immune sequencing data. From the PCR reads, TCRdb called clonotypes with MiXCR, one entry per CDR3 protein. The table includes roughly 540,000 distinct CDR3 sequences, around 31% detected once. The sample consisted of blood. These receptors were collected from a girl under 18 with multiple sclerosis. CDR3s leave out the opening cysteine and the closing phenylalanine or tryptophan.

cdr3_aa v_call
SARYRERGTMNTEAF TRBV20-1
ASSLDPATTDYGYT TRBV5-1
SAREEGGEQF TRBV29-1
ASSQEAGLRDTQY TRBV3-1
ASSQDGPQWARGYNEQF TRBV4-1
ASSQGWTPRYEQY TRBV3-1
SARDRLSSGGPNTQY TRBV20-1
ASSHEIRTGANGYT TRBV4-1
SVGPDFYGELF TRBV29-1
SARSSEYQETQY TRBV20-1
ASSVSRDRGLSGANVLT TRBV9
ASSLARGFHTEAF TRBV7-2
ASRPVGFNQPQH TRBV12-3/TRBV12-4
ASSRESSYEQY TRBV6-5
ASSQHYGYT TRBV3-1
ASSSPDFTDTQY TRBV6-5
ASSLIFADTQY TRBV27
ASSPLGNGNTEAF TRBV4-1
ASSLGDLPTEAF TRBV7-3
ATSIRPDRSSYEQY TRBV15
ASSLARGGTYEQY TRBV5-1
ASSPGWGANVLT TRBV18
AGSYSPAGQTSYEQY TRBV6-6
ASSRDYNTDTQY TRBV6-2/TRBV6-3
ASSFGRGIQETQY TRBV5-1
ASSYSNFPGGNEQF TRBV6-2/TRBV6-3
ASSPTGNSPLH TRBV12-3/TRBV12-4
ASSPLEGSPLH TRBV18
ASSTVAVNSPLH TRBV9
ASSLEARGQFATEAF TRBV7-9
ASSLVAQGIGTDTQY TRBV7-9
SARAPGTGGEDQY TRBV20-1
ASSYENSPLH TRBV6-5
SARPGQGNTGELF TRBV20-1
ASGPDRFNEKLF TRBV2
ASSVGTANQPQH TRBV9
ASSLATSGFRTDTQY TRBV5-1
ASSFRRGYGYT TRBV28
SVEGVMAGGDWNEQF TRBV29-1
ASSLHPTGSYGYT TRBV7-9
SGGLAGIVETQY TRBV20-1
ASSLEGLDEKLF TRBV7-9
ASSLWRGGSEQF TRBV7-6
ASSLVPSSQETQY TRBV7-9
SARDPGGTMNTEAF TRBV20-1
ASSLVGDKAYGYT TRBV5-1
SVGESTGPDTQY TRBV29-1
ASSPFVEGTQYYGYT TRBV18
SAPLAGGKDTQY TRBV20-1